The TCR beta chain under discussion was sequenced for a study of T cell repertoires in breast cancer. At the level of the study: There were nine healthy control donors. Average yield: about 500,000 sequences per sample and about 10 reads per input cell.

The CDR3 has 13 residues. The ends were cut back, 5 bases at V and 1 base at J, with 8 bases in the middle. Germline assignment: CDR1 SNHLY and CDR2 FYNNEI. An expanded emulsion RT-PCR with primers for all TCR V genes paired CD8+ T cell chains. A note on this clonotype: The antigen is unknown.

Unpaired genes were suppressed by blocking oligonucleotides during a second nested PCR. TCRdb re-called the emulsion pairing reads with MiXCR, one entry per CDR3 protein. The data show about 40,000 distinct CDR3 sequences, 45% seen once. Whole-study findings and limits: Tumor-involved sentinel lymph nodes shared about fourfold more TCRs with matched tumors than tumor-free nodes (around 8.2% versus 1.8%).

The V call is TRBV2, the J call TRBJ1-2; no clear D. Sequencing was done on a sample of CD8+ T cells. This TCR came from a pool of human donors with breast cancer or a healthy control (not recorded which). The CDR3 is CASSRDINYGYTF. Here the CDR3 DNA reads TGTGCCAGCAGTAGAGACATTAACTATGGCTACACCTTC.